This T cell receptor (beta chain) is from a study of blood T cells in healthy people across ages. The study, taken as a whole, reports: There were more naive CD4+ cells and higher diversity in long-lived donors than in aged donors.

Then a second PCR, running about 7 to 11 cycles, was carried out with a sample-barcoded 5' primer and a J-beta primer mix. TCRdb fed the 5' RACE reads into MiXCR, producing one record per CDR3 protein. The sample shows around 1,000,000 distinct CDR3 sequences, around 27% of them seen only once. As for this clonotype: Antigen unknown.

The CDR3 sequence is 13 residues long. CDR1 and CDR2 from the germline V gene are MDHEN and SYDVKM. V was clipped by 7 bases and J by 3 bases, with 13 bases between them. This same sample was also part of a study on T cells of mothers and their children. That study adds: The whole RNA yield was converted to cDNA, roughly 1.5 ug per 15 ul. Added by the second PCR's M1S primer were sample barcodes and 2-4 random nucleotides. There was no detection of any persistent microchimeric T cell clones.

The chain joins TRBV28 to TRBJ2-7; tentative D call: TRBD1 (6 bases). The sequence was collected from a girl aged 2 to 10 in good health. Sample: blood. CDR3 DNA sequence: TGTGCCAGCAAAGTACAGGGCAGCTACGAGCAGTACTTC. Translated, it gives CASKVQGSYEQYF.